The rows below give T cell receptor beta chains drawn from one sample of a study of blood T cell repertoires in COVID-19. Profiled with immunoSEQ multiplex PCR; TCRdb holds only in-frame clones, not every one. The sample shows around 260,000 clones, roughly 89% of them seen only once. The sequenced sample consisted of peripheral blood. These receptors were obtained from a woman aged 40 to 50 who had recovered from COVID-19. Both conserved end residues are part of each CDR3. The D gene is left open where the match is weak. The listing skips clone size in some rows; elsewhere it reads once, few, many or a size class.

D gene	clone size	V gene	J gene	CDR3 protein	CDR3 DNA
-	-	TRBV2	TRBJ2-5	CASSGSLPGETQYF	TGTGCCAGCAGTGGGTCTCTACCTGGAGAGACCCAGTACTTC
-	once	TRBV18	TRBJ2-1	CASSPPLSDEQFF	TGTGCCAGCTCACCACCCCTCTCGGATGAGCAGTTCTTC
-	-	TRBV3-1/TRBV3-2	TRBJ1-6	CASSHGRGSSPLHF	TGTGCCAGCAGCCACGGCAGGGGCTCTTCACCCCTCCACTTT
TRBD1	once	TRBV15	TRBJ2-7	CATSRAGTGLGTPAYEQYF	TGTGCCACCAGCAGAGCAGGGACAGGCCTCGGGACTCCTGCCTACGAGCAGTACTTC
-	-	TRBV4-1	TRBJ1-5	CASSQDGGAAIGNQPQHF	TGCGCCAGCAGCCAAGATGGAGGAGCGGCAATCGGCAATCAGCCCCAGCATTTT
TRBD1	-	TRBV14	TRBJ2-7	CASSQFAGGTYEQYF	TGTGCCAGCAGCCAATTCGCAGGGGGAACCTACGAGCAGTACTTC
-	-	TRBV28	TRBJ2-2	CATTGRDTGELFF	TGTGCCACCACCGGGCGGGACACCGGGGAGCTGTTTTTT
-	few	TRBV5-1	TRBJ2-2	CASSLALDPGELFF	TGCGCCAGCAGCTTGGCACTAGATCCCGGGGAGCTGTTTTTT
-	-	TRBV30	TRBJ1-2	CAWSVPSGLNTF	TGTGCCTGGAGTGTACCGTCCGGACTAAACACCTTC
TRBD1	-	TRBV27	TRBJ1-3	CASSIQGSSGNTIYF	TGTGCCAGCAGTATACAGGGGAGCTCTGGAAACACCATATATTTT
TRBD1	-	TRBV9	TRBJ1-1	CASSVGRDSF	TGTGCCAGCAGCGTAGGCCGGGACAGTTTT
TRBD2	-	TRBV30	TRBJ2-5	CAWSHREGPQETQYF	TGTGCCTGGAGTCACCGGGAGGGCCCCCAAGAGACCCAGTACTTC
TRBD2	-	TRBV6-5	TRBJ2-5	CASRTLAGGGETQYF	TGTGCCAGCAGGACCCTAGCGGGAGGGGGAGAGACCCAGTACTTC
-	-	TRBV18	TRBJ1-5	CASAPEPGWEDGRMTNQPQHF	TGTGCCAGCGCACCCGAACCCGGATGGGAGGATGGGAGGATGACTAATCAGCCCCAGCATTTT
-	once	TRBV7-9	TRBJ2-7	CASSLSYPYEQYF	TGTGCCAGCAGCTTGTCCTATCCCTACGAGCAGTACTTC
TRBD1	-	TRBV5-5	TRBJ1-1	CASLGQGNTEAFF	TGTGCCAGCTTGGGACAGGGGAACACTGAAGCTTTCTTT
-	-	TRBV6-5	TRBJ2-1	CASGRTINNEQFF	TGTGCCAGCGGACGGACTATCAACAATGAGCAGTTCTTC
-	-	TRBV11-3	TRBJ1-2	CASSFGSGGYNYGYTF	TGTGCCAGCAGCTTCGGTAGTGGAGGTTATAACTATGGCTACACCTTC
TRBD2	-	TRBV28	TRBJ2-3	CASSARTSGRSTDTQYF	TGTGCCAGCAGTGCCAGGACTAGCGGGAGGAGCACAGATACGCAGTATTTT
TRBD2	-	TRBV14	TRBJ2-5	CASSQAGGPAQETQYF	TGTGCCAGCAGCCAAGCGGGAGGGCCGGCCCAAGAGACCCAGTACTTC
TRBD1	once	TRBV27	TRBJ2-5	CASSLQGAGETQYF	TGTGCCAGCAGTTTACAGGGGGCGGGGGAGACCCAGTACTTC
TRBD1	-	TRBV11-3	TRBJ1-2	CASSPTGESNYGYTF	TGTGCCAGCAGCCCTACAGGGGAAAGTAACTATGGCTACACCTTC
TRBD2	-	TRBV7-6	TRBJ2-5	CASSMGTSGMVETQYF	TGTGCCAGCAGCATGGGGACTAGCGGGATGGTCGAGACCCAGTACTTC
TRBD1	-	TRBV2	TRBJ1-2	CASSPQGVGGYTF	TGTGCCAGCAGTCCACAGGGGGTAGGGGGCTACACCTTC
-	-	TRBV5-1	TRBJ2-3	CASSEGQSTDTQYF	TGCGCCAGCAGCGAAGGACAGAGCACAGATACGCAGTATTTT
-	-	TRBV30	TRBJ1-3	CAWARGTGNTIYF	TGTGCCTGGGCCCGGGGGACTGGAAACACCATATATTTT
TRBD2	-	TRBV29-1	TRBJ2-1	CSARGVESTRNSYNEQFF	TGCAGCGCCCGGGGGGTTGAATCCACCCGTAACTCCTACAATGAGCAGTTCTTC
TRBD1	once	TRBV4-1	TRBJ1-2	CASSQLQGARGYTF	TGCGCCAGCAGCCAGTTACAGGGGGCGCGAGGCTACACCTTC
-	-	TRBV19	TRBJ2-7	CASRPPGGSNYEQYF	TGTGCCAGCCGCCCCCCCGGGGGTAGCAACTACGAGCAGTACTTC
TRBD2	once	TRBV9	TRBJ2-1	CASSVELAVYNEQFF	TGTGCCAGCAGCGTAGAACTAGCGGTGTACAATGAGCAGTTCTTC
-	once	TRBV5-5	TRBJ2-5	CASSSVPGSQETQYF	TGTGCCAGCAGCTCCGTTCCCGGGAGCCAAGAGACCCAGTACTTC
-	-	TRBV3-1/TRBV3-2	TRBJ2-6	CASSQVRTVSGANVLTF	TGTGCCAGCAGCCAAGTGAGGACAGTCAGTGGGGCCAACGTCCTGACTTTC
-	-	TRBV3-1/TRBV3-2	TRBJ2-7	CASSHPGSYEQYF	TGTGCCAGCAGCCATCCAGGGTCCTACGAGCAGTACTTC
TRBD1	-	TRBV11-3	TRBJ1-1	CASSLGGQFIPRNTEAFF	TGTGCCAGCAGCTTAGGGGGACAGTTCATCCCTAGAAACACTGAAGCTTTCTTT
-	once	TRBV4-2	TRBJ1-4	CASSQGGRTNEKLFF	TGTGCCAGCAGCCAGGGAGGACGAACTAATGAAAAACTGTTTTTT
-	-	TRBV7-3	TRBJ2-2	CASQPGASNTGELFF	TGTGCCAGCCAACCGGGAGCCTCGAACACCGGGGAGCTGTTTTTT
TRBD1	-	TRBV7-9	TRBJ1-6	CVGEEGGINSPLHF	TGTGTGGGAGAAGAAGGGGGCATAAATTCACCCCTCCACTTT